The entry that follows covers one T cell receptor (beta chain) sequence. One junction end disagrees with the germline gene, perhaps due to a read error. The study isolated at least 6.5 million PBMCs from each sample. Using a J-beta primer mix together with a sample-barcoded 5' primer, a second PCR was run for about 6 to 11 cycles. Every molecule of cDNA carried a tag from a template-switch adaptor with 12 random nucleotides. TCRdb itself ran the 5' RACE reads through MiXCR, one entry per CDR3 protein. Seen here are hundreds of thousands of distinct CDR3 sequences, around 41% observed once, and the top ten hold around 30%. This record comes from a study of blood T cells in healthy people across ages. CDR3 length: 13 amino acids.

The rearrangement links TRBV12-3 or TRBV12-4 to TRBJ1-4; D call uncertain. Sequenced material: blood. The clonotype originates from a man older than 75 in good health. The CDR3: CASSFRQFAGLVF. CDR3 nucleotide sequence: TGTGCCAGCAGTTTCCGGCAGTTCGCCGGACTGGTTTTT.